Listed below are T cell receptor beta chains from one sample, sequenced in a study of post-analysis software for immune sequencing data. MiXCR was run by TCRdb on the PCR reads, yielding one entry per CDR3 protein. The table includes around 710,000 distinct CDR3 sequences, around 45% detected once. The sequencing sample was made of blood. Receptors were obtained from a girl between 10 and 17 years old with multiple sclerosis. Each CDR3 is given with its conserved first and last residue. A D gene is named only where the DNA matches it firmly. Part of the rows lack a size; the others show once, few, many or a class for expanded clones.

j_call: TRBJ1-2
clone_size: .
v_call: TRBV2
d_call: .
cdr3_nt: TGTGCCAGCAGGGGAAGTCGGCATAACTATGGCTACACCTTC
cdr3_aa: CASRGSRHNYGYTF

j_call: TRBJ2-5
clone_size: .
v_call: TRBV6-6
d_call: .
cdr3_nt: TGTGCCAGCAGTTACTTAGGACGGACAGAGACCCAGTACTTC
cdr3_aa: CASSYLGRTETQYF

j_call: TRBJ2-7
clone_size: .
v_call: TRBV25-1
d_call: .
cdr3_nt: TGTGCCAGCAGTGGCCTGGGCGGGACCTACGAGCAGTACTTC
cdr3_aa: CASSGLGGTYEQYF

j_call: TRBJ2-1
clone_size: .
v_call: TRBV6-2/TRBV6-3
d_call: TRBD2
cdr3_nt: TGTGCCAGCAGTCCCCTCGGACTAGCAGTATACAATGAGCAGTTCTTC
cdr3_aa: CASSPLGLAVYNEQFF

j_call: TRBJ2-1
clone_size: .
v_call: TRBV3-1
d_call: .
cdr3_nt: TGTGCCAGCAGCCAGAGGGCAGGGCATGAGCAGTTCTTC
cdr3_aa: CASSQRAGHEQFF

j_call: TRBJ2-7
clone_size: .
v_call: TRBV7-9
d_call: .
cdr3_nt: TGTGCCAGCAGCTCCGGGACCTCAAACGGGTACGAGCAGTACTTC
cdr3_aa: CASSSGTSNGYEQYF

j_call: TRBJ2-1
clone_size: .
v_call: TRBV12-3/TRBV12-4
d_call: .
cdr3_nt: TGTGCCAACAGCCCCTCGGTAGCGTGGGGCAATGAGCAGTTCTTC
cdr3_aa: CANSPSVAWGNEQFF

j_call: TRBJ1-2
clone_size: few
v_call: TRBV6-6
d_call: .
cdr3_nt: TGTGCCAGCAGTTACCCTTGGGGGGACGGAGACTATGGCTACACCTTC
cdr3_aa: CASSYPWGDGDYGYTF

j_call: TRBJ2-4
clone_size: .
v_call: TRBV28
d_call: .
cdr3_nt: TGTGCCAGCAGCTCCCTTGACGGAAACATTCAGTACTTC
cdr3_aa: CASSSLDGNIQYF

j_call: TRBJ2-5
clone_size: few
v_call: TRBV6-1
d_call: .
cdr3_nt: TGTGCCAGCAGTCCCGGGACAGGGGTTGTAGCGGGAGCGGGTGAGCAGTACTTC
cdr3_aa: CASSPGTGVVAGAGEQYF

j_call: TRBJ2-7
clone_size: .
v_call: TRBV6-1
d_call: .
cdr3_nt: TGTGCCAGCAGTGTTATTGAGTCCTACGAGCAGTACTTC
cdr3_aa: CASSVIESYEQYF

j_call: TRBJ2-7
clone_size: few
v_call: TRBV12-3/TRBV12-4
d_call: .
cdr3_nt: TGTGCCAGCAGTTTAGTCTTCGGGCAGGGTTCCTACGAGCAGTACTTC
cdr3_aa: CASSLVFGQGSYEQYF

j_call: TRBJ2-4
clone_size: .
v_call: TRBV7-2
d_call: TRBD1
cdr3_nt: TGTGCCAGCAGCTTAGGGCCAGGGGGCACGAACATTCAGTACTTC
cdr3_aa: CASSLGPGGTNIQYF

j_call: TRBJ1-1
clone_size: few
v_call: TRBV7-9
d_call: TRBD1
cdr3_nt: TGTGCCAGCAGCCCCTACAGGGGAGAGGACACTGAAGCTTTCTTT
cdr3_aa: CASSPYRGEDTEAFF

j_call: TRBJ2-7
clone_size: few
v_call: TRBV6-1
d_call: .
cdr3_nt: TGTGCCAGCAGTGAAGATCCGGAGGGAACCTACGAGCAGTACTTC
cdr3_aa: CASSEDPEGTYEQYF

j_call: TRBJ2-6
clone_size: few
v_call: TRBV28
d_call: TRBD1
cdr3_nt: TGTGCCAGCAGTTTAGGACAGGTATCAGGGGCCAACGTCCTGACTTTC
cdr3_aa: CASSLGQVSGANVLTF

j_call: TRBJ2-3
clone_size: .
v_call: TRBV9
d_call: .
cdr3_nt: TGTGCCAGCAGCCCCCGGTCGAGTGATAATACGCAGTATTTT
cdr3_aa: CASSPRSSDNTQYF

j_call: TRBJ2-1
clone_size: few
v_call: TRBV15
d_call: .
cdr3_nt: TGTGCCACCAGCAGAGCCCAATACGAGTGGGACAATGAGCAGTTCTTC
cdr3_aa: CATSRAQYEWDNEQFF

j_call: TRBJ2-1
clone_size: few
v_call: TRBV27
d_call: TRBD1
cdr3_nt: TGTGCCAGCAGCCCGGGACAGCTAAAGAATGAGCAGTTCTTC
cdr3_aa: CASSPGQLKNEQFF

j_call: TRBJ2-5
clone_size: .
v_call: TRBV7-9
d_call: TRBD1
cdr3_nt: TGTGCCAGCAGTTCACCGGTACCGGGACAGGGCATACTTCAAGAGACCCAGTACTTC
cdr3_aa: CASSSPVPGQGILQETQYF

j_call: TRBJ2-3
clone_size: .
v_call: TRBV7-2
d_call: TRBD2
cdr3_nt: TGTGCCAGCAGCTTGACAGGACTAGCGGGAGGAGATACGCAGTATTTT
cdr3_aa: CASSLTGLAGGDTQYF

j_call: TRBJ2-5
clone_size: many
v_call: TRBV20-1
d_call: .
cdr3_nt: TGCAGTGCTCTACAGGTATTCCAAGAGACCCAGTACTTC
cdr3_aa: CSALQVFQETQYF

j_call: TRBJ2-2
clone_size: few
v_call: TRBV29-1
d_call: TRBD2
cdr3_nt: TGCAGCGCGACGGGAGGGTCGCGTGACACCGGGGAGCTGTTTTTT
cdr3_aa: CSATGGSRDTGELFF

j_call: TRBJ1-1
clone_size: .
v_call: TRBV18
d_call: .
cdr3_nt: TGTGCCAGCTCACCACTGGAGGGGCCCATGAACACTGAAGCTTTCTTT
cdr3_aa: CASSPLEGPMNTEAFF

j_call: TRBJ1-2
clone_size: .
v_call: TRBV28
d_call: TRBD1
cdr3_nt: TGTGCCAGCAGCTGGGGGACAGCTAAGCAATATGGCTACACCTTC
cdr3_aa: CASSWGTAKQYGYTF

j_call: TRBJ2-3
clone_size: .
v_call: TRBV5-1
d_call: TRBD1
cdr3_nt: TGCGCCAGCAGCTCGGGACAGATTGAGACAGATACGCAGTATTTT
cdr3_aa: CASSSGQIETDTQYF

j_call: TRBJ2-7
clone_size: .
v_call: TRBV10-2
d_call: TRBD1
cdr3_nt: TGTGCCAGCAGGGACAGAGACTACGAGCAGTACTTC
cdr3_aa: CASRDRDYEQYF

j_call: TRBJ2-1
clone_size: .
v_call: TRBV24-1
d_call: TRBD1
cdr3_nt: TGTGCCACCAGTGATTTTGAAGGGACAGGCTTGATGGATGAGCAGTTCTTC
cdr3_aa: CATSDFEGTGLMDEQFF

j_call: TRBJ2-7
clone_size: .
v_call: TRBV29-1
d_call: .
cdr3_nt: TGCAGCGTTGAAGATGATGAGTACGAGCAGTACTTC
cdr3_aa: CSVEDDEYEQYF

j_call: TRBJ2-1
clone_size: .
v_call: TRBV9
d_call: .
cdr3_nt: TGTGCCAGCAGCGGTAGCGGACATTCCTACAATGAGCAGTTCTTC
cdr3_aa: CASSGSGHSYNEQFF

j_call: TRBJ2-5
clone_size: few
v_call: TRBV10-3
d_call: TRBD2
cdr3_nt: TGTGCCATCACAGCGGGGGAGACCCAGTACTTC
cdr3_aa: CAITAGETQYF

j_call: TRBJ2-7
clone_size: .
v_call: TRBV27
d_call: .
cdr3_nt: TGCGCCAGCAGTTTATCCGCCGCCTGCGAGCAGTACTTC
cdr3_aa: CASSLSAACEQYF

j_call: TRBJ2-3
clone_size: .
v_call: TRBV7-3
d_call: TRBD2
cdr3_nt: TGTGCCAGCAGCGCGACTAGCGGTATAGATACGCAGTATTTT
cdr3_aa: CASSATSGIDTQYF

j_call: TRBJ1-2
clone_size: .
v_call: TRBV9
d_call: .
cdr3_nt: TGTGCCAGCAGCGTTTCCGCCGCGGGGCACTATGGCTACACCTTC
cdr3_aa: CASSVSAAGHYGYTF

j_call: TRBJ2-1
clone_size: few
v_call: TRBV6-5
d_call: TRBD2
cdr3_nt: TGTGCCAGCAGTTCCCAGCGGGGGAAACAGTTCTTC
cdr3_aa: CASSSQRGKQFF

j_call: TRBJ2-3
clone_size: once
v_call: TRBV4-3
d_call: .
cdr3_nt: TGCGCCAGCAGCCAATGGTCCACCTCAGATACGCAGTATTTT
cdr3_aa: CASSQWSTSDTQYF

j_call: TRBJ2-7
clone_size: .
v_call: TRBV3-1
d_call: .
cdr3_nt: TGTGCCAGCAGCCTCACAGTGTCCGAGCAGTACTTC
cdr3_aa: CASSLTVSEQYF

j_call: TRBJ2-7
clone_size: .
v_call: TRBV7-9
d_call: TRBD2
cdr3_nt: TGTGCCAGCAGCCCCCCCTATAGCGGGCCAAGCTCCTACGAGCAGTACTTC
cdr3_aa: CASSPPYSGPSSYEQYF

j_call: TRBJ1-2
clone_size: .
v_call: TRBV30
d_call: TRBD1
cdr3_nt: TGTGCCTGGCGCCCGGGACAGCTTATGGGCTACACCTTC
cdr3_aa: CAWRPGQLMGYTF

j_call: TRBJ1-2
clone_size: .
v_call: TRBV5-6
d_call: .
cdr3_nt: TGTGCCAGCAGCCTAGGACGGGGCTTGGGGGCTCTTGGCTACACCTTC
cdr3_aa: CASSLGRGLGALGYTF

j_call: TRBJ2-1
clone_size: few
v_call: TRBV5-6
d_call: TRBD2
cdr3_nt: TGTGCCAGCAGCCCAACTAGCGGGAGTATACATGAGCAGTTCTTC
cdr3_aa: CASSPTSGSIHEQFF

j_call: TRBJ1-1
clone_size: .
v_call: TRBV20-1
d_call: TRBD1
cdr3_nt: TGCAGTGCTAGGGGACAGGGCCAAGGTGCTTTCTTT
cdr3_aa: CSARGQGQGAFF

j_call: TRBJ1-1
clone_size: .
v_call: TRBV5-1
d_call: TRBD1
cdr3_nt: TGCGCCAGCAGCTTGCAGGGGGAGGTAACTGAAGCTTTCTTT
cdr3_aa: CASSLQGEVTEAFF

j_call: TRBJ1-2
clone_size: .
v_call: TRBV5-1
d_call: .
cdr3_nt: TGCGCCAGCAGCTTGGAGCCGGGGTTTAACTATGGCTACACCTTC
cdr3_aa: CASSLEPGFNYGYTF

j_call: TRBJ1-4
clone_size: .
v_call: TRBV7-9
d_call: .
cdr3_nt: TGTGCCAGCAGCCCCCCGGGTGGGGCAAAGGAAAAACTGTTTTTT
cdr3_aa: CASSPPGGAKEKLFF

j_call: TRBJ2-1
clone_size: few
v_call: TRBV15
d_call: TRBD2
cdr3_nt: TGTGCCACCAGCAGGCCTACTAGCGGGAGGGGGATAGGCTACAATGAGCAGTTCTTC
cdr3_aa: CATSRPTSGRGIGYNEQFF

j_call: TRBJ1-5
clone_size: .
v_call: TRBV27
d_call: TRBD1
cdr3_nt: TGTGCCAGCAGTTCCCCCGGACAGGGTCAGCCCCAGCATTTT
cdr3_aa: CASSSPGQGQPQHF

j_call: TRBJ2-1
clone_size: .
v_call: TRBV7-9
d_call: TRBD1
cdr3_nt: TGTGCCAGCAGCTCCCCGACAGGGGGGGGAGATGAGCAGTTCTTC
cdr3_aa: CASSSPTGGGDEQFF

j_call: TRBJ1-2
clone_size: .
v_call: TRBV2
d_call: TRBD1
cdr3_nt: TGTGCCAGCGTAACAGGGGTGATCTATGGCTACACCTTC
cdr3_aa: CASVTGVIYGYTF

j_call: TRBJ2-4
clone_size: .
v_call: TRBV7-9
d_call: TRBD2
cdr3_nt: TGTGCTAGCAGCTCCCGCGGGACTAGCAGAAACATTCAGTACTTC
cdr3_aa: CASSSRGTSRNIQYF

j_call: TRBJ2-7
clone_size: many
v_call: TRBV7-9
d_call: .
cdr3_nt: TGTGCCAGCAGCCGTACTAGAGGCTACGAGCAGTACTTC
cdr3_aa: CASSRTRGYEQYF

j_call: TRBJ2-7
clone_size: .
v_call: TRBV20-1
d_call: .
cdr3_nt: TGCAGTGCTAGACCCCGGGAGCTAGTTGGGTCCTACGAGCAGTACTTC
cdr3_aa: CSARPRELVGSYEQYF

j_call: TRBJ2-3
clone_size: .
v_call: TRBV18
d_call: .
cdr3_nt: TGTGCCAGCTCACCACCTCCCAGTACGGTCCCAGATACGCAGTATTTT
cdr3_aa: CASSPPPSTVPDTQYF

j_call: TRBJ2-7
clone_size: few
v_call: TRBV12-3/TRBV12-4
d_call: .
cdr3_nt: TGTGCCAGCAGACTAGGCCTCTACGAGCAGTACTTC
cdr3_aa: CASRLGLYEQYF

j_call: TRBJ2-5
clone_size: few
v_call: TRBV5-1
d_call: .
cdr3_nt: TGCGCCAGCAGCTTGGCCAGGACAGCTCAAGAGACCCAGTACTTC
cdr3_aa: CASSLARTAQETQYF

j_call: TRBJ1-1
clone_size: .
v_call: TRBV11-3
d_call: .
cdr3_nt: TGTGCCAGCAGCTTATTTTCCGGGACACCCGACACTGAAGCTTTCTTT
cdr3_aa: CASSLFSGTPDTEAFF

j_call: TRBJ2-5
clone_size: few
v_call: TRBV15
d_call: TRBD1
cdr3_nt: TGTGCCACCAGCAGAGGACAGGGGGTAGAGACCCAGTACTTC
cdr3_aa: CATSRGQGVETQYF

j_call: TRBJ2-3
clone_size: .
v_call: TRBV7-9
d_call: .
cdr3_nt: TGTGCCAGCGCCCGCCCAGTGGGGCAAGGTACGCAGTATTTT
cdr3_aa: CASARPVGQGTQYF

j_call: TRBJ2-3
clone_size: .
v_call: TRBV29-1
d_call: TRBD1
cdr3_nt: TGCAGCGTTGAAAAGACTGGGTGGGACAGACCGTATTTT
cdr3_aa: CSVEKTGWDRPYF